This T cell receptor beta chain was recorded in a study of molecular identifiers for immune sequencing clone quantification (dated by TCRdb to 2017 to 2018). Background on the whole study: For a replicate experiment, the RNA from either 20,000 or 100,000 naive CD8 T cells was divided into five aliquots, and four of those aliquots went on to sequencing. CD8 T cells were used in a methods study to benchmark molecular-identifier clustering-based TCR repertoire sequencing (MIDCIRS) and TCR RNA copy counting.

A word on this clonotype: Its antigen target is currently unknown. A read error may be the cause here, since a much bigger clone is one base away.

CDR1 and CDR2 are read off the germline V gene as SQVTM and ANQGSEA. V drops 7 bases and J drops 1 base, leaving 7 bases in between. The CDR3 runs 11 residues from the cysteine to the phenylalanine. Only the CDR3 portion is preserved as DNA: 33 bases, with reading frame beginning at the first base. Libraries came from PCR. Instrument used: Illumina HiSeq 4000. Bulk TCR libraries were generated as previously described, with the TCR primers listed in Table S5 used. Total RNA was purified with the Qiagen AllPrep DNA/RNA kit. Before any analysis, reads coming from multiple sequencing runs of the same library were combined into one pool. The source study handled its data this way. Only reads with exact TCR constant sequence were kept, trimmed to 150 nt, and grouped by their 12-nt molecular barcodes. Within each barcode group, reads were sub-clustered at a 15% Levenshtein threshold, and quality-weighted consensus sequences were built per RNA molecule. Non-functional sequences were removed, as were lower-count sequences one edit away from another. Based on fitting two negative binomial distributions, any barcode sub-cluster with under 20% of the maximum read count was discarded. TCRdb reanalyzed the raw reads on its own, using fastp at Q25 for trimming and MiXCR for clone calling, and kept in-frame beta chains. Under each unique CDR3 protein, matching rows form one entry showing the most common genes and DNA. None of the V and J calls come from the authors' own analysis; TCRdb made them. The sample data list 70,000 to 90,000 distinct CDR3 sequences, and 21% of these were observed just once. The ten largest account for around 1.1% of the sample.

Libraries of naive CD8 T cells were generated from roughly 21,000 to 960,000 sorted cells, with 10%, 30% or 50% of the purified RNA used. Naive CD8 T cells were FACS-sorted as CD8+CD4-CCR7+CD45RA+ on a BD FACSAria II into RLT Plus buffer. Detection sensitivity was tested by spiking Jurkat RNA equal to approximately 9 TCR copies' worth into samples containing roughly 17,000-1,100,000 naive CD8 T cells. CD8 T cells were enriched using RosetteSep CD8+ T Cell Enrichment Cocktail and Ficoll-Paque, and the enriched cells then underwent ACK red cell lysis. Findings and caveats that apply to the study as a whole: Spiked-in Jurkat TCR RNA (about ten copies' worth), which is not part of the donor repertoire, was contained in the naive libraries. Modeling estimated around 3.2 recovered TCR RNA copies per cell, compared with about 9.3 by digital PCR, which implies roughly 27% capture efficiency. The sizes of highly expanded clones could end up underestimated when identical TCR molecules share a barcode. In CMV-specific effector cells, clones with more than 20 RNA copies accounted for over 99% of molecules, whereas in naive cells such clones accounted for under 1%. When barcode sub-clustering was not used, chimeric consensus sequences inflated TCR diversity, with chimeras reaching as high as 47%. Spiked-in Jurkat TCR RNA equivalent to a single cell was reported to be detectable even among fewer than 1.2 million naive CD8 T cells.

The sequence was obtained from a human donor in good health. Some libraries in this study had Jurkat cell RNA spiked in. The chain is made from TRBV29-1 and TRBJ1-1, with no confident D gene call. Sequenced: naive CD8+ T cells from blood, with Jurkat cell RNA spiked in. The sample's cell subset or site label, in plain terms: FACS-sorted CD8+CD4-CCR7+CD45RA+ naive T cells. The DNA sequence follows: TGCAGCGCAGAGCGGAACACTGAAGCTTTCTTT. The resulting protein is CSAERNTEAFF.